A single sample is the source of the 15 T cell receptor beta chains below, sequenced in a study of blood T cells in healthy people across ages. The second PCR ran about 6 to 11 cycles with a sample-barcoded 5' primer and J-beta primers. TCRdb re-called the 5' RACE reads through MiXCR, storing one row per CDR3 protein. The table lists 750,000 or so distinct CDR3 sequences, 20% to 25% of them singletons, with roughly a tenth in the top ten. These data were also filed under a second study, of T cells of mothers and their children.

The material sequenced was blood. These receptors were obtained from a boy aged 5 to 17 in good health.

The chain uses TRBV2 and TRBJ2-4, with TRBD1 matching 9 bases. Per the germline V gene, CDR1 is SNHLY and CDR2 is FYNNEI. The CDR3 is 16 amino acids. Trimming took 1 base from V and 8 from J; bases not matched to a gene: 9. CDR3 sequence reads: CASSEGLSTGGDIQYF. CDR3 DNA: TGTGCCAGCAGTGAAGGCTTGTCGACAGGGGGGGACATTCAGTACTTC. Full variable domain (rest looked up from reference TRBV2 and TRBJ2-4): EPEVTQTPSHQVTQMGQEVILRCVPISNHLYFYWYRQILGQKVEFLVSFYNNEISEKSEIFDDQFSVERPDGSNFTLKIRSTKLEDSAMYFCASSEGLSTGGDIQYFGAGTRLSVL.

The CDR3 spells CASSHSAGPAEQYF. CDR3 DNA sequence: TGCGCCAGCAGCCATTCAGCGGGCCCTGCCGAGCAGTACTTC. The chain has TRBV4-1 and TRBJ2-5; weak D call: TRBD2 (6 bases). The J call may be incorrect, as the DNA end agrees better with TRBJ2-7. The CDR3 extends over 14 amino acids. Germline CDR1 is MGHRA and CDR2 is YSYEKL.

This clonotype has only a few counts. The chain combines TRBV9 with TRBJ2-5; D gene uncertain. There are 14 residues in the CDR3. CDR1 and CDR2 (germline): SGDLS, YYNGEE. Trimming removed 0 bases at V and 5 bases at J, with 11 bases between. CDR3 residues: CASSVDGRSETQYF. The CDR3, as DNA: TGTGCCAGCAGCGTAGATGGCAGGAGTGAGACCCAGTACTTC.

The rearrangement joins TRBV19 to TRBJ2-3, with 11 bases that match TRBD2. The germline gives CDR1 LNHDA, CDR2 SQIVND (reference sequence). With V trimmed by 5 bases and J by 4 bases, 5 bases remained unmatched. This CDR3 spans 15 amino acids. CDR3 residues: CASSQLAGDADTQYF. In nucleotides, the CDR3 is TGTGCCAGTAGTCAACTAGCGGGAGACGCAGATACGCAGTATTTT.

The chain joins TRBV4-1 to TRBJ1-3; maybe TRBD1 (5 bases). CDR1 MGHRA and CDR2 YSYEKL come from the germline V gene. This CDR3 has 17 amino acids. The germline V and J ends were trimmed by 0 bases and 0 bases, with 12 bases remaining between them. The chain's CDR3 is CASSQETGPSSGNTIYF. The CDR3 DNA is TGCGCCAGCAGCCAAGAAACAGGTCCATCCTCTGGAAACACCATATATTTT.

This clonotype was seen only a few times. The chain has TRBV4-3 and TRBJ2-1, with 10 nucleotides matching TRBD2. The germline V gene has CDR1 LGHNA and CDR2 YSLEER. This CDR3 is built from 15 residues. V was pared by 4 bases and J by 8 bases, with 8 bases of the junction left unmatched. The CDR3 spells CASSPQRGGTYEQFF. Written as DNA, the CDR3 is TGCGCCAGCAGCCCCCAGCGGGGGGGTACGTATGAGCAGTTCTTC.

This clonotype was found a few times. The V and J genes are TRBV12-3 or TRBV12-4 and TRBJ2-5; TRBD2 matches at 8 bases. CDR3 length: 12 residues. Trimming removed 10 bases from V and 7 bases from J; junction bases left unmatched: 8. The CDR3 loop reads CAIGGAGGTQYF. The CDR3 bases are TGTGCCATCGGGGGGGCTGGAGGGACCCAGTACTTC.

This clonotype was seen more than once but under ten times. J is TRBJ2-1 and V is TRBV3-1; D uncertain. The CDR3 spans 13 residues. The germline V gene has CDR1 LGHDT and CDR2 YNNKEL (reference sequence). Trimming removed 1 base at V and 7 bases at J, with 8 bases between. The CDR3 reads CASSQGGPNEQFF. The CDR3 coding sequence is TGTGCCAGCAGCCAAGGAGGACCGAATGAGCAGTTCTTC.

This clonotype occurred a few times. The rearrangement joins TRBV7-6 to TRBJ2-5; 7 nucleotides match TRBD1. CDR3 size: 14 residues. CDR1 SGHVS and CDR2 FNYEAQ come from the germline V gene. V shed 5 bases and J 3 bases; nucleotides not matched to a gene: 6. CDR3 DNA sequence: TGTGCCAGCAGCCGAGGGGGCCGTAAAGAGACCCAGTACTTC. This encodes CASSRGGRKETQYF.

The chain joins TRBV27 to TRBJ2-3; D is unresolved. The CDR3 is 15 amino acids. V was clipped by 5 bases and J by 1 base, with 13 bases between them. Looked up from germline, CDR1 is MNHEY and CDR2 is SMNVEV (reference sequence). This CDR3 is CASSLLRRRTDTQYF. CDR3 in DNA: TGTGCCAGCAGTCTCCTCCGAAGGCGCACAGATACGCAGTATTTT.

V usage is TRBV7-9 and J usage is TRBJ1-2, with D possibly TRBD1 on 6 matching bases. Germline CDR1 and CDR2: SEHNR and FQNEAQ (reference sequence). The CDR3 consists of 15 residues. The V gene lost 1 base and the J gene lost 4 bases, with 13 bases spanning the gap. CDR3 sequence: CASSLGSGDVYGYTF. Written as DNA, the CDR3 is TGTGCCAGCAGCTTAGGATCAGGGGATGTCTATGGCTACACCTTC.

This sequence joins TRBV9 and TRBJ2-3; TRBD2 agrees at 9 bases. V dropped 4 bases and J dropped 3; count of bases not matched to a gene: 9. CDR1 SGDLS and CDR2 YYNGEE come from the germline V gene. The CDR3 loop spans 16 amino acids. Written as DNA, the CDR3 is TGTGCCAGCAGCCCACAAAGACTAGCGGCTACAGATACGCAGTATTTT. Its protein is CASSPQRLAATDTQYF. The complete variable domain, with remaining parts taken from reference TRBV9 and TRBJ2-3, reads DSGVTQTPKHLITATGQRVTLRCSPRSGDLSVYWYQQSLDQGLQFLIQYYNGEERAKGNILERFSAQQFPDLHSELNLSSLELGDSALYFCASSPQRLAATDTQYFGPGTRLTVL.

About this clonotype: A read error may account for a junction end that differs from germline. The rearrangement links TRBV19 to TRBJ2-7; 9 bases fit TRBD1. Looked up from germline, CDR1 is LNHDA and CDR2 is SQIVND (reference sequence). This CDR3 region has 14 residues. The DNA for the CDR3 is TGTGCCAGTAGCTCGACAGGGGGGGCCTACGAGCAGTGCTTC. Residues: CASSSTGGAYEQCF.

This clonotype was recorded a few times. This chain's CDR3 is CASSKSIAGRWREQYF. CDR3 bases: TGTGCCAGCAGCAAGTCCATAGCGGGGCGTTGGCGCGAGCAGTACTTC. J is TRBJ2-7 and V is TRBV3-1, with 8 bases fitting TRBD2. This CDR3 is built from 16 residues. V lost 5 bases to trimming and J lost 6 bases; unmatched junction nucleotides: 15. Germline values: CDR1 LGHDT, CDR2 YNNKEL (reference sequence).

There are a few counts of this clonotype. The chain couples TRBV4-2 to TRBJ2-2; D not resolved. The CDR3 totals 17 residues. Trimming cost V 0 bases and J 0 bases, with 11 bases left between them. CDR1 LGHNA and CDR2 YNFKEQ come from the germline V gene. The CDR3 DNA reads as TGTGCCAGCAGCCAAGATCCGGCGGCCGCGAACACCGGGGAGCTGTTTTTT. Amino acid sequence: CASSQDPAAANTGELFF.